Listed here are 27 T cell receptor beta chains from one sample, sequenced in a study of vaccination effects on CD4 cells after COVID-19. Following culture for about 11 days, CD4+ T cells were isolated. BNT162b2 vaccine or mRNA-1273 vaccine was given to participants in two doses. The assay was immunoSEQ multiplex PCR, and TCRdb's table has in-frame clones only and misses some. This sample has about 73,000 clones, with about 73% found just once. No antigens are known for them. Source: CD4+ T cells from PBMCs cultured without peptide, taken after COVID-19 vaccination. Every receptor here comes from a human donor who received a COVID-19 vaccine.

Only a few counts were recorded for this clone. The J gene is TRBJ2-1, the V gene TRBV19; 7 bases map to TRBD2. CDR1 is LNHDA, CDR2 SQIVND, per germline (reference sequence). The CDR3 contains 16 residues. With 1 base clipped from V and 2 bases from J, the junction kept 5 bases outside the gene matches. The CDR3, as DNA: TGTGCCAGTAGTATAGGGGCGGGGGTAACCTACAATGAGCAGTTCTTC. Its protein is CASSIGAGVTYNEQFF.

This sequence joins TRBV2 and TRBJ2-1; 7 bases line up with TRBD2. Germline-derived CDR1 and CDR2 are SNHLY and FYNNEI. J lost 6 bases, V lost 8 bases, and 4 bases had no gene match. This CDR3 has 12 residues. The CDR3, as DNA: TGTGCCAGCCGGGGGGATCTCAATGAGCAGTTCTTC. It specifies CASRGDLNEQFF.

The chain recombines TRBV5-8 with TRBJ1-1, with unresolved D. Germline CDR1 and CDR2: SGHTS and YDEGEE. Trimming cost V 7 bases and J 3 bases, with 16 bases left between them. CDR3 size: 14 residues. This CDR3 reads CASPSGRIDTEAFF. The CDR3 coding sequence is TGTGCCAGCCCCTCCGGGAGGATCGACACTGAAGCTTTCTTT.

CDR3 DNA: TGTGCCAGTAGTATTAGGGCGCAATTAGGGGGGTACGAGCAGTACGTC. This encodes CASSIRAQLGGYEQYV. The chain links TRBV19 to TRBJ2-7, with D possibly called TRBD1 or TRBD2 (6 bases each). V was clipped by 3 bases and J by 4 bases, with 19 bases between them. Germline V gene data show CDR1 as LNHDA and CDR2 as SQIVND (reference sequence). This CDR3 comprises 16 residues.

The chain combines TRBV7-8 with TRBJ1-3; 7 bases match TRBD1. This CDR3 has 15 residues. Germline V gene lookup returns CDR1 SGHVS and CDR2 FQNEAQ. The J segment lost 8 bases and the V segment lost 4 bases, leaving 11 bases of the junction unmatched. As DNA, the CDR3 is TGTGCCAGCAGCTGGGGGAGACAGGGAGGGGACACCATATATTTT. As protein: CASSWGRQGGDTIYF.

The V call is TRBV24-1, the J call TRBJ2-1; the D is unclear. The CDR3 is made up of 14 amino acids. Per the germline V gene, CDR1 is KGHDR and CDR2 is SFDVKD. Trimming took off 6 bases at V and 0 bases at J, with 8 bases between the two ends. The DNA for the CDR3 is TGTGCCACCAGTTTAGGTGACTCCTACAATGAGCAGTTCTTC. Amino acids: CATSLGDSYNEQFF.

The chain joins TRBV24-1 to TRBJ2-2; D perhaps matches TRBD1 (6 bases). Looked up from germline, CDR1 is KGHDR and CDR2 is SFDVKD. The V end lost 4 bases, the J end lost 0 bases, and 11 bases lay between the germline ends. This CDR3 region has 16 residues. CDR3 DNA sequence: TGTGCCACCAGTGACGTACAGGGATCGAACACCGGGGAGCTGTTTTTT. The encoded protein is CATSDVQGSNTGELFF.

The chain recombines TRBV3-1 (or the pseudogene TRBV3-2) with TRBJ1-5, with TRBD1 matching over 7 bases. The V gene's germline CDR1 is LGHDT and CDR2 YNNKEL (reference sequence). J was trimmed by 5 bases and V by 1 base; bases with no gene match: 11. The CDR3 length is 17 residues. As DNA, the CDR3 is TGTGCCAGCAGCCAAGTTGAGGGGGCCGCAGGGTATCAGCCCCAGCATTTT. Protein product: CASSQVEGAAGYQPQHF.

Of note for this clone: This same CDR3 is encoded by further DNA sequences in the sample. The gene calls are TRBV7-2 and TRBJ1-2; D remains ambiguous. Per the germline V gene, CDR1 is SGHTA and CDR2 is FQGNSA. V was trimmed by 2 bases and J by 2 bases, leaving 9 bases between them. The CDR3 length is 14 residues. The CDR3 DNA is TGTGCCAGCAGCTTATCGGCGGGCAACTATGGCTACACCTTC. Amino acids: CASSLSAGNYGYTF.

This clone came up a few times. The chain couples TRBV7-3 to TRBJ1-6; D gene uncertain. Germline lookup yields CDR1 SGHTA and CDR2 FQGTGA. The V gene lost 4 bases and the J gene lost 4 bases, with 8 bases spanning the gap. The CDR3 extends over 14 amino acids. The CDR3 sequence is CASSSDGYNSPLHF. The DNA for the CDR3 is TGTGCCAGCAGCTCAGACGGGTATAATTCACCCCTCCACTTT. The full variable domain, with the rest looked up from reference TRBV7-3 and TRBJ1-6, is GAGVSQTPSNKVTEKGKYVELRCDPISGHTALYWYRQSLGQGPEFLIYFQGTGAADDSGLPNDRFFAVRPEGSVSTLKIQRTERGDSAVYLCASSSDGYNSPLHFGNGTRLTVT.

The rearrangement links TRBV6-5 to TRBJ1-1; tentative D call: TRBD1 (6 bases). CDR1 is MNHEY, CDR2 SVGAGI, per germline. Trimming stripped 6 bases from V and 0 bases from J, with 14 bases between. The CDR3 sequence is 15 residues long. The CDR3 region has the DNA TGTGCCAGCAGCCCGGAAGGGGGAATGAACACTGAAGCTTTCTTT. Protein sequence: CASSPEGGMNTEAFF.

The V call is TRBV5-6, the J call TRBJ2-3; 8 nucleotides agree with TRBD1. This CDR3 has 14 amino acids. Germline CDR1 reads SGHDT; CDR2 reads YYEEEE. After removal of 1 base from V and 4 bases from J, the junction contained 2 bases not matched to a gene. The CDR3 nucleotides read TGTGCCAGCAGCTTGTCAGGGGGCGCAGATACGCAGTATTTT. The encoded protein is CASSLSGGADTQYF.

J is TRBJ1-1 and V is TRBV19, with D hard to call. Germline V gene lookup returns CDR1 LNHDA and CDR2 SQIVND (reference sequence). With 7 bases removed from V and 6 bases from J, the gap between germline ends came to 12 bases. This CDR3 comprises 12 residues. CDR3 amino acids: CASKKVAAEAFF. DNA for the CDR3: TGTGCCAGTAAAAAAGTCGCAGCTGAAGCTTTCTTT.

The rearrangement uses TRBV7-3 and TRBJ2-7; D possibly corresponds to TRBD2 (6 bases). This CDR3 is 14 amino acids long. Trimming shortened V by 4 bases and J by 6 bases, and 16 bases separated the two germline ends. CDR1 SGHTA and CDR2 FQGTGA come from the germline V gene. The CDR3 loop reads CASSSRDSHFEQYV. The CDR3 region has the DNA TGTGCCAGCAGCTCCCGGGACTCACACTTCGAGCAGTACGTC.

The gene calls are TRBV7-2 and TRBJ2-5; D gene ambiguous. Looked up from germline, CDR1 is SGHTA and CDR2 is FQGNSA. The CDR3 has 13 residues. The germline V and J ends were trimmed by 2 bases and 1 base, with 5 bases remaining between them. The CDR3 DNA sequence: TGTGCCAGCAGCTTACAGCTCCAAGAGACCCAGTACTTC. Translating gives CASSLQLQETQYF.

This clone was observed a handful of times. The chain couples TRBV2 to TRBJ1-2; the D is unclear. The V gene lost 6 bases and the J gene lost 2 bases, with 10 bases spanning the gap. This CDR3 region has 13 residues. Per germline, CDR1 SNHLY and CDR2 FYNNEI. As DNA, the CDR3 is TGTGCCAGCAGCGCCCGGGAGAACTATGGCTACACCTTC. Encoded protein: CASSARENYGYTF.

This clone has only a few counts. V usage is TRBV3-1 (or the pseudogene TRBV3-2) and J usage is TRBJ1-3, with no clear D. CDR3 length: 15 amino acids. Trimming left V 1 base short and J 3 bases short, with 10 bases between. CDR1 is LGHDT and CDR2 is YNNKEL in the germline V gene (reference sequence). The CDR3 sequence: CASSQVTGYGNTIYF. Written as DNA, the CDR3 is TGTGCCAGCAGCCAAGTAACGGGGTATGGAAACACCATATATTTT.

The V call is TRBV24-1, the J call TRBJ2-5; 10 nucleotides align to TRBD1. The CDR3 extends over 15 amino acids. Germline trimming cut 3 bases from V and 4 bases from J; bases unmatched to any gene: 4. Germline loops: CDR1 KGHDR, CDR2 SFDVKD. The CDR3 sequence: CATSDARTGGETQYF. CDR3 in DNA: TGTGCCACCAGTGATGCACGGACAGGGGGAGAGACCCAGTACTTC.

The chain has TRBV2 and TRBJ2-5; D might be TRBD1 (7 bases). V was pared by 6 bases and J by 5 bases, with 13 bases between. CDR1 and CDR2 from the germline V gene are SNHLY and FYNNEI. This CDR3 region has 13 residues. The CDR3 spells CASSRDSGETQYF. DNA for the CDR3: TGTGCCAGCAGCCGGGACAGCGGGGAGACCCAGTACTTC.

The chain uses TRBV2 and TRBJ2-7; tentatively, D is TRBD1 or TRBD2 (6 bases each). The CDR3 has 13 residues. The V end was cut by 6 bases, the J end by 2 bases, with 11 bases between. Germline CDR1 and CDR2: SNHLY and FYNNEI. CDR3 region: CASSPRGAYEQYV. CDR3 nucleotide sequence: TGTGCCAGCAGCCCAAGGGGGGCCTACGAGCAGTACGTC.

This clone was picked up one time. V usage is TRBV3-1 (or the pseudogene TRBV3-2) and J usage is TRBJ2-2, with D possibly TRBD2 on 6 matching bases. V lost 6 bases and J lost 3, with 14 bases in between. This CDR3 contains 15 residues. CDR1 LGHDT and CDR2 YNNKEL come from the germline V gene (reference sequence). In DNA, the CDR3 is TGTGCCAGCAGGTCGGACTACCGAGACACCGGGGAGCTGTTTTTT. This sequence encodes CASRSDYRDTGELFF.

In its sample, this clone was seen a few times. V is TRBV4-1 and J is TRBJ1-5; 7 bases fit TRBD1. The ends lost 3 bases at V and 6 bases at J; junction bases unmatched: 11. The CDR3 loop spans 16 amino acids. Germline CDR1 reads MGHRA; CDR2 reads YSYEKL. The CDR3 region has the DNA TGCGCCAGCAGCCACCCGAGACAGGGCCGGTTTCAGCCCCAGCATTTT. It is translated as CASSHPRQGRFQPQHF.

This clone turned up a few times. The chain recombines TRBV7-3 with TRBJ2-1; D ambiguous. Germline-derived CDR1 and CDR2 are SGHTA and FQGTGA. The CDR3 totals 12 residues. V shed 5 bases and J shed 10 bases, with 12 bases lying between them. In nucleotides, the CDR3 is TGTGCCAGCAGCGCCGCAATGAAAGAGCAGTTCTTC. It is translated as CASSAAMKEQFF.

DNA for the CDR3: TGCGCCAGCAGCCTGGGGTCCGGGACAGGGGGAGATACGCAGTATTTT. Translation gives CASSLGSGTGGDTQYF. V and J are TRBV5-1 and TRBJ2-3; 11 bases are a match to TRBD1. This CDR3 has 16 amino acids. V gave up 4 bases and J gave up 5 bases; unmatched junction bases: 9. The V gene's germline CDR1 is SGHRS and CDR2 YFSETQ.

The chain carries TRBV5-4 and TRBJ2-3; 9 nucleotides align to TRBD2. J lost 7 bases, V lost 10 bases, and 22 bases had no gene match. CDR1 and CDR2 (germline): SGHNT, YYREEE (reference sequence). The CDR3 covers 17 residues. DNA of the CDR3: TGTGCCCCGAGCAGGAGGCGGGGGGGGCTGTCACACAATACGCAGTATTTT. The encoded protein is CAPSRRRGGLSHNTQYF.

The chain recombines TRBV12-3 or TRBV12-4 with TRBJ1-4; D unresolved. The CDR3 length is 13 residues. V lost 2 bases and J 5 bases, leaving 6 bases between the germline ends. Here the CDR3 DNA reads TGTGCCAGCAGTTTACAGGCGAATGAAAAACTGTTTTTT. This translates into CASSLQANEKLFF.

V usage is TRBV7-8 and J usage is TRBJ1-1, with 8 bases fitting TRBD1. The germline CDR1 and CDR2 sequences are SGHVS and FQNEAQ. Trimming cost V 1 base and J 1 base; bases outside gene matches: 2. The CDR3 has 15 amino acids. CDR3 in amino acids: CASSLGQGKNTEAFF. The CDR3 nucleotides are TGTGCCAGCAGCTTAGGACAGGGGAAGAACACTGAAGCTTTCTTT.